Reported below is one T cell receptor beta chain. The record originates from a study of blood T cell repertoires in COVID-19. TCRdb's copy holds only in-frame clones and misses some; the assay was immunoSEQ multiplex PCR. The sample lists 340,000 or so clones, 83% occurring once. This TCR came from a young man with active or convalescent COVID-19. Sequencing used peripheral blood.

Written as DNA, the CDR3 is TGTGCCAGCAGCTTAGAGGGGGGAGGGAGGTACGAGCAGTACTTC. This gives the protein CASSLEGGGRYEQYF. The V gene is TRBV7-9, the J gene TRBJ2-7, with D perhaps matching TRBD2 (7 bases). The V end was cut by 1 base, the J end by 4 bases, with 14 bases between. Germline assignment: CDR1 SEHNR and CDR2 FQNEAQ (reference sequence). The CDR3 loop spans 15 amino acids.